This T cell receptor (beta chain) is drawn from a study of blood T cells in healthy people across ages. For the study at large: About one barcoded beta molecule per two T cells was the capture yield of template switching. Study-level points and caveats: Those diversity estimates obtained from one million T cells were thought to be underestimates.

A sample-barcoded 5' primer and a J-beta primer mix were used in a second PCR of roughly 7 to 11 cycles. TCRdb reanalysed the 5' RACE reads using MiXCR and keeps one entry per CDR3 protein. The table includes a few hundred thousand distinct CDR3 sequences, 25% to 30% detected once. Peripheral blood samples of roughly 10 milliliters were drawn from each donor. The CDR3 length is 14 residues. V lost 7 bases and J 6 bases, leaving 17 bases between the germline ends. With respect to this clonotype: Antigen specificity is unknown.

The sequence derives from a woman aged 70-85 years in good health. Sequenced material: blood. This chain uses TRBV12-3 or TRBV12-4 with TRBJ2-3; D is possibly TRBD1 or TRBD2 (6 bases each). The CDR3 sequence: CASTKGGGVDTQYF. CDR3 coding DNA: TGTGCCAGCACCAAGGGGGGAGGAGTGGATACGCAGTATTTT.